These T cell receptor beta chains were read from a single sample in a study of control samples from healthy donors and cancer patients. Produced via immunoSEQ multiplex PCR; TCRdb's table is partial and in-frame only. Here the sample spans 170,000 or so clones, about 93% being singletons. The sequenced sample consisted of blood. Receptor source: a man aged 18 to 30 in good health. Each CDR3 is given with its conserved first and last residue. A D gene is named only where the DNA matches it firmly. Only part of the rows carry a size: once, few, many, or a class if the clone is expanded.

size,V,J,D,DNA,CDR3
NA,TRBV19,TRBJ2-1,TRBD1,TGTGCCAGTAGAGTCGGACAGGGGATCGGTGAGCAGTTCTTC,CASRVGQGIGEQFF
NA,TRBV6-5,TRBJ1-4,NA,TGTGCCAGAACTGACCCTTTAATTAATGAAAAACTGTTTTTT,CARTDPLINEKLFF
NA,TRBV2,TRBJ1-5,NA,TGTGCCAGCAGTGTAAGGGAAGCCAATCAGCCCCAGCATTTT,CASSVREANQPQHF
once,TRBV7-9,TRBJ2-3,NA,TGTGCCAGCAGCTTATATCTGGGCCCAGGGGAGATAACAGATACGCAGTATTTT,CASSLYLGPGEITDTQYF
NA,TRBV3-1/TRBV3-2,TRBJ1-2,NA,TGTGCCAGCAGCCATGAGTACCGGGACCCCTATGGCTACACCTTC,CASSHEYRDPYGYTF
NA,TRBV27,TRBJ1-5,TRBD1,TGTGCCAGCGGGACAGGGGTCTTTAATCAGCCCCAGCATTTT,CASGTGVFNQPQHF
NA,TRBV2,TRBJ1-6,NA,TGTGCCAGCAGTGCGGAAACCGGGATAAATTCACCCCTCCACTTT,CASSAETGINSPLHF
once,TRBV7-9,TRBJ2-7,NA,TGTGCCAGCAGCTTAGGAGGGGGGAAAGCCTACGAGCAGTACTTC,CASSLGGGKAYEQYF
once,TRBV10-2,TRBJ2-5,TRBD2,TGCGCCAGCAGTGATCGGAGCGGGGGGGCCGGGGAGACCCAGTACTTC,CASSDRSGGAGETQYF
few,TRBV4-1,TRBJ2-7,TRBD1,TGCGCCAGCAGCACCCAGACAGGGATCTACGAGCAGTACTTC,CASSTQTGIYEQYF
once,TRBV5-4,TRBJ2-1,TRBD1,TGTGCCAGCGGTACCGGGACAGGGAGCTACAATGAGCAGTTCTTC,CASGTGTGSYNEQFF
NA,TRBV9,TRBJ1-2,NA,TGTGCCAGCAGCGCCCGAGAAGGTGGCTACACCTTC,CASSAREGGYTF
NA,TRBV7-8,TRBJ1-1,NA,TGTGCCAGCAGCTTAGCAGTTACCGGGGACGAAGCTTTCTTT,CASSLAVTGDEAFF
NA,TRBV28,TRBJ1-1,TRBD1,TGTGCCAGCAGTTTAGGACAGGGGAGAACTGAAGCTTTCTTT,CASSLGQGRTEAFF
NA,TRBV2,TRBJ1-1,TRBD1,TGTGCCAGCAGTGAAACAGGACAGGGGAACACTGAAGCTTTCTTT,CASSETGQGNTEAFF
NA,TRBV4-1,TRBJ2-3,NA,TGCGCCAGCAGCCAGACAGGTGCGGGCGTGAGCACAGATACGCAGTATTTT,CASSQTGAGVSTDTQYF
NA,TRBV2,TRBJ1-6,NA,TGTGCCAGCAGTGAAATCTGGGAACAGCTTTCACCCCTCCACTTT,CASSEIWEQLSPLHF
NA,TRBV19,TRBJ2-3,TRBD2,TGTGCCAGTAGTCCTCGCGGGGGATCCCTGAGGGCAGATACGCAGTATTTT,CASSPRGGSLRADTQYF
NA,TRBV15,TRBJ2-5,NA,TGTGCCACCAGCAGAGATCAAGGGGGTAGAGAGACCCAGTACTTC,CATSRDQGGRETQYF
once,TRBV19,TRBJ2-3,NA,TGTGCGAGCCGGGGGCCGCCGAATACGCAGTATTTT,CASRGPPNTQYF
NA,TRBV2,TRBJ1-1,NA,TGTGCCAGCAGCGTAGTCGGCACTGAAGCTTTCTTT,CASSVVGTEAFF
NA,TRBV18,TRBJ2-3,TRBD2,TGTGCCAGCTCACCAAGCCTAGCGGGGGGGCCTCCAAGCACAGATACGCAGTATTTT,CASSPSLAGGPPSTDTQYF
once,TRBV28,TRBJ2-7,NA,TGTGCCAGCAGTTTTGGACGATATGTTGTATGGCAGTACTTC,CASSFGRYVVWQYF
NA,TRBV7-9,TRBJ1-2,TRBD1,TGTGCCAGCAGGGTGGAGGGGGCGAGTGGCTACACCTTC,CASRVEGASGYTF
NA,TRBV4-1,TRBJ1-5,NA,TGCGCCAGCAGCCAAACCGAAGGGCCAGGGCCCCAGCATTTT,CASSQTEGPGPQHF
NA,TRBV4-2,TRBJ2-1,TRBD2,TGTGCCAGCAGCCAAGGGACAAGCGGGGAACACAATGAGCAGTTCTTC,CASSQGTSGEHNEQFF
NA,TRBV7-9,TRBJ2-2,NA,TGTGCCAGCAGCTTAGCGCATGGACAGTCCACCGGGGAGCTGTTTTTT,CASSLAHGQSTGELFF
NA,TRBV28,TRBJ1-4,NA,TGTGCCAGCAGCCGGGGGGGAACTAATGAAAAACTGTTTTTT,CASSRGGTNEKLFF
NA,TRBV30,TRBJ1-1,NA,TGTGCCTGGAGTCCGGACAGTTGGAACACTGAAGCTTTCTTT,CAWSPDSWNTEAFF
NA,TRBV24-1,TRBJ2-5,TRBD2,TGTGCCACCAGTGATGGGACTAGCGGGGGAAAAGAGACCCAGTACTTC,CATSDGTSGGKETQYF
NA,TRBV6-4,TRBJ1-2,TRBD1,TGTGCCAGCAGTGACACAAACTGGACAGGAGGAGGCTACACCTTC,CASSDTNWTGGGYTF
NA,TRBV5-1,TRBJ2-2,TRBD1,TGCGCCAGCAGCGCGGCCGGGACAGGGAAAGGGCGAACCGGGGAGCTGTTTTTT,CASSAAGTGKGRTGELFF
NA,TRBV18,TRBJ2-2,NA,TGTGCCAGCTCGCCCATAGACTCGAACACCGGGGAGCTGTTTTTT,CASSPIDSNTGELFF
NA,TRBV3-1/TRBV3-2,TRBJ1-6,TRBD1,TGTGCCAGCAGCCAAGATAGACAGGGTCATTCACCCCTCCACTTT,CASSQDRQGHSPLHF
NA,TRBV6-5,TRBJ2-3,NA,TGTGCCAGCAGCCTACAGGAGGCACAAGATACGCAGTATTTT,CASSLQEAQDTQYF
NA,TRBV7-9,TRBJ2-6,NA,TGTGCCAGCAGCGGACGGGAATTCTCTGGGGCCAACGTCCTGACTTTC,CASSGREFSGANVLTF
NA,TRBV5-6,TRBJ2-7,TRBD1,TGTGCCAGCAGCTTCCAGGGGGCTGTCCACGAGCAGTACTTC,CASSFQGAVHEQYF
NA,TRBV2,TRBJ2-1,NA,TGTGCCAGCAGTGAACTCGGGGATGAGCAGTTCTTC,CASSELGDEQFF
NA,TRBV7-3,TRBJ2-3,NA,TGTGCCAGCAGTCCTAATCCCACAGATACGCAGTATTTT,CASSPNPTDTQYF
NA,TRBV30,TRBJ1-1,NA,TGTGCCTGGAGGATTAGTACTGAAGCTTTCTTT,CAWRISTEAFF
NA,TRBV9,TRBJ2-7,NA,TGTGCCAGCAGCGTAGTGGCAGGACCCTCGGGCGAGCAGTACTTC,CASSVVAGPSGEQYF
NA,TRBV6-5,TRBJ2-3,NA,TGTGCCAGCAGTTACTCTAGCGGATACACAGATACGCAGTATTTT,CASSYSSGYTDTQYF